The text below deals with one TCR beta chain. Its antigen is still unknown. No base quality values were provided; no much bigger clone lies one nucleotide off. Library prep was done by the immunoSEQ multiplex PCR assay. TCRdb holds this immuneACCESS table with in-frame rearrangements only. Some clones are missing; in checked studies, unresolved V genes explain under half, and the rest has no known cause. The sample records 130,000 or so clones, about 95% of which are singletons. The ten largest clones capture over 0.35% of the sample. The data originate from a study of T cell changes during pregnancy in multiple sclerosis (dated by TCRdb to between 2018 and 2021). Describing the broader study: The study examined how the T cell repertoire changed over the course of pregnancy in women with multiple sclerosis.

V has 5 bases trimmed and J has 5 bases trimmed; junction bases matching no gene number 7. The CDR3, from cysteine to phenylalanine, totals 14 residues. Just the 42-base CDR3 DNA is kept, in frame starting at base 1. In the germline V gene (reference sequence), CDR1 corresponds to LNHDA and CDR2 to SQIVND. Here the chain combines TRBV19 and TRBJ2-7; 9 junctional bases match TRBD1. Sequenced here: peripheral blood, sampled after pregnancy. The origin of this receptor is a female donor with multiple sclerosis, enrolled in a pregnancy study. The CDR3 protein sequence reads: CASSSRDRVHEQYF. In nucleotides, the sequence is TGTGCCAGTAGTTCCCGGGACAGGGTCCACGAGCAGTACTTC.